This record covers a single T cell receptor (beta chain). A junction end diverges from the germline sequence, so it may reflect a read error. The TCR beta profiling, which covered VDJ combination and CDR3 sequence, was carried out using genomic DNA as the template. TCRdb ran MiXCR on the reads and lists one entry per CDR3 protein. The data show 450,000 to 550,000 distinct CDR3 sequences, 25% to 40% seen once. The patients chosen for sequencing had shown expansion of CD8+CD57+ cells (detected by flow cytometry). The enrolled patients all had severe acquired aplastic anemia. The germline CDR1 and CDR2 sequences are SEHNR and FQNEAQ (reference sequence). This CDR3 region has 12 residues. This sample is drawn from a study of CD8+CD57+ T cells in acquired aplastic anemia. Overall study context: Sorted CD4+ and CD8+ cells gave an average of roughly 3.3 ug of DNA.

The receptor was isolated from a human donor with aplastic anemia. Sequenced sample: sorted CD4+, CD8+, or CD8+CD57+ T cells (not recorded which) from PBMCs. The chain employs TRBV7-9 and TRBJ1-1; D remains unclear. CDR3 region: CASSFGNTESFF. In nucleotides, the CDR3 is TGTGCCAGCAGCTTCGGGAACACTGAATCTTTCTTT.